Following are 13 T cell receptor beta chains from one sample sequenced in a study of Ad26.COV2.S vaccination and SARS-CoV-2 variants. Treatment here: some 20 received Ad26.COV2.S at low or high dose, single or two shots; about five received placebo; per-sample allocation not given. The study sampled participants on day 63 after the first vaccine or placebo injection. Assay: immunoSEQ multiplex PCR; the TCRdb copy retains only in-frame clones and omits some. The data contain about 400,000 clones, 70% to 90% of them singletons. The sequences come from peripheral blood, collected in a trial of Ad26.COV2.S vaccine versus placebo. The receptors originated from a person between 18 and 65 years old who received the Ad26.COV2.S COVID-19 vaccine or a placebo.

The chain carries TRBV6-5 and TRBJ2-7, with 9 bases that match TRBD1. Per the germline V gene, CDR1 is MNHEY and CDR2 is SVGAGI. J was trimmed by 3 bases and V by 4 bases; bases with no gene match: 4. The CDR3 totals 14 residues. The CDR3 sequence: CASSWDRAFYEQYF. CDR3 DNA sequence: TGTGCCAGCAGTTGGGACAGGGCCTTCTACGAGCAGTACTTC.

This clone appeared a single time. The CDR3: CASSSTDSGGDRPPSPYGYTF. CDR3 nucleotide sequence: TGTGCCAGCAGCTCAACTGACTCTGGGGGGGACAGGCCTCCTAGCCCCTATGGCTACACCTTC. The chain employs TRBV28 and TRBJ1-2; 8 nucleotides align to TRBD1. This CDR3 comprises 21 residues. The J segment lost 4 bases and the V segment lost 6 bases, leaving 28 bases of the junction unmatched. Germline CDR1 is MDHEN and CDR2 is SYDVKM.

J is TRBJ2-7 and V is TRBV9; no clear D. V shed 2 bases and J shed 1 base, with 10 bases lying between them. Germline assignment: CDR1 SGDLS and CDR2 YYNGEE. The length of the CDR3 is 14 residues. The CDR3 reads CASSVGWASYEQYF. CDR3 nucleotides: TGTGCCAGCAGCGTTGGGTGGGCATCCTACGAGCAGTACTTC.

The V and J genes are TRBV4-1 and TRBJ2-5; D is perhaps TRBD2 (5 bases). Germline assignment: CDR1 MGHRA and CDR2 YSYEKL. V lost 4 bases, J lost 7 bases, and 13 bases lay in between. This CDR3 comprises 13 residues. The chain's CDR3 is CASSPPDGGTQYF. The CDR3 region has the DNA TGCGCCAGCAGCCCTCCGGACGGAGGGACCCAGTACTTC.

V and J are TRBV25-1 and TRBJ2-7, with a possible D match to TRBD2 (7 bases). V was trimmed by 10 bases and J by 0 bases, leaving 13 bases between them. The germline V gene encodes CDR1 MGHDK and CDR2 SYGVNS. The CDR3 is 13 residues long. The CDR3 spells CATRGGGSYEQYF. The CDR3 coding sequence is TGTGCCACCAGAGGGGGGGGCTCCTACGAGCAGTACTTC.

The DNA for the CDR3 is TGTGCCAGTAGAACCCTCGACAGTAGCTCTGGGGCCAACGTCCTGACTTTC. Amino acids: CASRTLDSSSGANVLTF. This chain links TRBV19 with TRBJ2-6; D perhaps matches TRBD1 (5 bases). The CDR3 spans 17 residues. The V gene lost 6 bases and the J gene lost 0 bases, with 15 bases spanning the gap. Germline assignment: CDR1 LNHDA and CDR2 SQIVND (reference sequence).

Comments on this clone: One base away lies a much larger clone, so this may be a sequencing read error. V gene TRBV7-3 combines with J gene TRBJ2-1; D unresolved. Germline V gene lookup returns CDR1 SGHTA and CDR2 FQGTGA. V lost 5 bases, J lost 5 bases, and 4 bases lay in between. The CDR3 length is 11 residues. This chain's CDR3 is CASSVNNEQFF. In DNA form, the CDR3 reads TGTGCCAGCAGCGTTAACAATGAGCAGTTCTTC.

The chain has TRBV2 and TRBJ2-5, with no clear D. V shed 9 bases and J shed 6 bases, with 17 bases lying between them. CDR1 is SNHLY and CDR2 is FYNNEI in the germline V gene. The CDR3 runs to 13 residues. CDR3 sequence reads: CASYEPAEKTQYF. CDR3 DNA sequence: TGTGCCAGTTACGAACCAGCTGAGAAGACCCAGTACTTC.

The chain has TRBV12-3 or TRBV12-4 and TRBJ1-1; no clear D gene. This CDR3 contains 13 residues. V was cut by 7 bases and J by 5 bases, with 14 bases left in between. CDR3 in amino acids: CASTLTERTEAFF. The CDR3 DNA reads TGTGCCAGCACTTTGACCGAGAGGACTGAAGCTTTCTTT.

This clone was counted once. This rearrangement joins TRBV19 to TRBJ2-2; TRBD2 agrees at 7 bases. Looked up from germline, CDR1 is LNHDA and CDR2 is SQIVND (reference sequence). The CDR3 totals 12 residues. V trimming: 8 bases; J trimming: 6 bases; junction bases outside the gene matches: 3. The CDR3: CASSREAGELFF. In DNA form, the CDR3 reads TGTGCCAGTTCCCGGGAGGCCGGGGAGCTGTTTTTT.

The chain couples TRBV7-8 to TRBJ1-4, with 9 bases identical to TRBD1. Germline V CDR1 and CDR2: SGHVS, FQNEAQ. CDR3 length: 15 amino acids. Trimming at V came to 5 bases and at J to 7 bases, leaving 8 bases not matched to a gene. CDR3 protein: CASSHRTGAVEKLFF. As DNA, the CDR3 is TGTGCCAGCAGCCACAGGACAGGGGCCGTTGAAAAACTGTTTTTT.

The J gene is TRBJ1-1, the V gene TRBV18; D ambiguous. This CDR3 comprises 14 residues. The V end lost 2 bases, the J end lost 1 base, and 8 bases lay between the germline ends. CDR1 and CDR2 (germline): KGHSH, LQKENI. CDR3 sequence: CASSPSTGNTEAFF. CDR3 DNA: TGTGCCAGCTCACCAAGTACGGGGAACACTGAAGCTTTCTTT.

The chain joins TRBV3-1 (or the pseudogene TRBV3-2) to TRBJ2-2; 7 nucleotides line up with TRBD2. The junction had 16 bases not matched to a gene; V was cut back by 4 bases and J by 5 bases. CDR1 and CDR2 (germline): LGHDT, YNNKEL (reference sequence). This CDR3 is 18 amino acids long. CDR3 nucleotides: TGTGCCAGCAGCCCTCGTATTACGGCGGGAGTGGGGACCGGGGAGCTGTTTTTT. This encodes CASSPRITAGVGTGELFF.